The clone carrying this T cell receptor beta chain was observed a single time. As yet, its antigen is unknown. It was with a sample-barcoded 5' primer and a J-beta primer mix that a second PCR of about 6 to 12 cycles was run. Using its own MiXCR run on the 5' RACE reads, TCRdb lists one record per CDR3 protein. This table has 790,000 or so distinct CDR3 sequences, around 45% appearing once. The germline V gene encodes CDR1 MNHEY and CDR2 SMNVEV (reference sequence). This CDR3 is built from 13 residues. Russia was home to the donors, healthy Caucasian individuals aged about 6 to 90. This entry comes from a study of blood T cells in healthy people across ages. Regarding the study as a whole: TCR beta diversity per million T cells fell roughly linearly with age.

The clonotype comes from a man aged 80 or over in good health. Sample: blood. The rearrangement joins TRBV27 to TRBJ2-4; 8 bases align to TRBD1. The end of the DNA aligns better with TRBJ2-7, so the J call may be wrong. CDR3 DNA: TGTGCCAGCAGTGGGAGACAGGGGTACGAGCAGTACTTC. It codes for CASSGRQGYEQYF.